This T cell receptor beta chain emerged from a study of T cells in localized non-small cell lung cancer. Study-wide results and limits: Uninvolved adjacent lung had the highest recorded T cell clonality, with tumor below it.

This clone was detected once. The target antigen is unknown. Some clones are missing from TCRdb's copy, which holds only in-frame ones; the method was immunoSEQ multiplex PCR. The table includes approximately 30,000 clones, approximately 84% detected once. The CDR3 totals 14 residues. Germline lookup yields CDR1 KGHSH and CDR2 LQKENI. V was pared by 3 bases and J by 7 bases, with 15 bases between. This clonotype was obtained from a male donor older than 55 with stage III lung adenocarcinoma. This sample comprised peripheral blood, obtained before any cancer treatment. The V call is TRBV18, the J call TRBJ1-1, with D unresolved. This chain's CDR3 is CASSPQVTTYEAFF. CDR3 bases: TGTGCCAGCTCACCTCAGGTCACTACATATGAAGCTTTCTTT.